Below are 14 T cell receptor beta chains sequenced from a single sample in a study of CD8 T cells in Susac syndrome (dated by TCRdb to the late 2010s). The library was produced with the immunoSEQ multiplex PCR assay. RNA was extracted using the RNeasy kit, and roughly 0.45 to 1 microgram was reverse transcribed with random hexamers. TCRdb redid the processing of the public reads, applying fastp at Q25 and MiXCR, and retained in-frame beta chains. CDR3 protein sequences are deduplicated, and each keeps its most common genes and DNA. Present in this sample are about 180,000 distinct CDR3 sequences, just under 95% of which were seen just once. Of the sample, 0.099% falls within the top ten clones. The source material was CD4+ T cells from PBMCs. The source of these receptors is a human donor with Susac syndrome.

The V and J genes are TRBV5-1 and TRBJ2-7, with unresolved D. The CDR3 runs to 13 residues. From germline, CDR1 is SGHRS and CDR2 YFSETQ. V lost 1 base and J 0 bases, leaving 5 bases between the germline ends. Written as DNA, the CDR3 is TGCGCCAGCAGCTTGCAGGCCTCCTACGAGCAGTACTTC. Amino acids: CASSLQASYEQYF.

The V call is TRBV6-2 or TRBV6-3, the J call TRBJ2-7; TRBD2 matches at 13 bases. The CDR3 runs to 15 residues. Per germline, CDR1 MNHEY and CDR2 SVGEGT. Unmatched junction bases numbered 7, after V lost 7 bases and J lost 4 bases. Written as DNA, the CDR3 is TGTGCCAGCACCTACTCGGGACTAGCGGGATACGAGCAGTACTTC. Amino acids: CASTYSGLAGYEQYF.

This chain connects TRBV20-1 to TRBJ2-3; D perhaps matches TRBD2 (5 bases). V lost 4 bases to trimming and J lost 6 bases, with 20 bases between them. Germline CDR1 is DFQATT and CDR2 is SNEGSKA (reference sequence). The CDR3 has 15 amino acids. The CDR3 region is CSATDFQLSLDTQYF. Here the CDR3 DNA reads TGCAGTGCTACGGACTTCCAACTCTCACTGGATACGCAGTATTTT.

The chain combines TRBV6-1 with TRBJ1-2; no clear D gene. The germline V gene encodes CDR1 MNHNS and CDR2 SASEGT. V lost 5 bases and J 5 bases, leaving 21 bases between the germline ends. This CDR3 has 16 residues. CDR3 nucleotides: TGTGCCAGCAGTAGAAGCCGGGATCGCTCCATGTATGGCTACACCTTC. Translating it yields CASSRSRDRSMYGYTF.

In nucleotides, the CDR3 is TGTGCCAGCAGCCAAGGGGCTAGCGGGGGTGGTTCCTACAATGAGCAGTTCTTC. Translating it yields CASSQGASGGGSYNEQFF. This sequence joins TRBV14 and TRBJ2-1; TRBD2 aligns across 10 bases. The CDR3 sequence is 18 residues long. Trimming at V came to 1 base and at J to 1 base, leaving 7 bases not matched to a gene. Per germline, CDR1 SGHDN and CDR2 FVKESK.

The V gene is TRBV5-4, the J gene TRBJ2-5, with 11 bases fitting TRBD2. CDR1 and CDR2 (germline): SGHNT, YYREEE (reference sequence). The CDR3 contains 15 residues. The V gene end was trimmed by 5 bases and the J gene end by 4 bases; junction bases not matched to a gene: 7. The CDR3 bases are TGTGCCAGCAGTCCTACTAGCGGGAGTTTAGAGACCCAGTACTTC. Translated, it gives CASSPTSGSLETQYF.

The CDR3 DNA reads TGCAGTGCTAGAGGCGGACTAGTCTCCTACAATGAGCAGTTCTTC. Translated, it gives CSARGGLVSYNEQFF. The chain carries TRBV20-1 and TRBJ2-1, with 7 positions matching TRBD2. V dropped 1 base and J dropped 0; count of bases not matched to a gene: 3. Germline lookup yields CDR1 DFQATT and CDR2 SNEGSKA (reference sequence). This CDR3 comprises 15 residues.

This chain links TRBV20-1 with TRBJ2-1; the D gene is possibly TRBD2 (5 bases). The CDR3 length is 17 residues. Germline V gene data show CDR1 as DFQATT and CDR2 as SNEGSKA (reference sequence). Trimming cost V 1 base and J 0 bases, with 16 bases left between them. For the CDR3, the DNA is TGCAGTGCTAGAGGTCGCGAGGGCGAGGGCTCCTACAATGAGCAGTTCTTC. This translates into CSARGREGEGSYNEQFF.

Here the CDR3 DNA reads TGTGCCAGCAGCCAACAGGAAAGGAGCGGGAGCTACGAGCAGTACTTC. Its protein product is CASSQQERSGSYEQYF. The J gene is TRBJ2-7, the V gene TRBV3-1; 8 nucleotides agree with TRBD2. The CDR3 spans 16 residues. Germline V gives CDR1 LGHDT, CDR2 YNNKEL (reference sequence). V gave up 2 bases and J gave up 3 bases; unmatched junction bases: 9.

V and J are TRBV20-1 and TRBJ2-2; the D is unclear. The CDR3 has 11 amino acids. The germline CDR1 and CDR2 sequences are DFQATT and SNEGSKA (reference sequence). V lost 6 bases to trimming and J lost 5 bases, with 7 bases between them. CDR3 sequence (DNA): TGCAGTGCCAAAGGGACCGGGGAGCTGTTTTTT. It yields the protein CSAKGTGELFF.

The chain has TRBV4-1 and TRBJ2-1; TRBD2 matches 14 bases. Trimming at V came to 2 bases and at J to 7 bases, leaving 7 bases not matched to a gene. Germline values: CDR1 MGHRA, CDR2 YSYEKL. The CDR3 has 17 amino acids. This CDR3 reads CASSQSPGLAGGNEQFF. CDR3 nucleotides: TGCGCCAGCAGCCAATCCCCTGGACTAGCGGGGGGAAATGAGCAGTTCTTC.

The genes are TRBV29-1 and TRBJ2-3; D ambiguous. Germline CDR1 SQVTM, CDR2 ANQGSEA. The CDR3 runs 13 residues. V lost 5 bases and J lost 4, with 13 bases in between. CDR3 DNA sequence: TGCAGCGTTTTCGCCCCTTTCGCAGATACGCAGTATTTT. This sequence encodes CSVFAPFADTQYF.

J is TRBJ2-5 and V is TRBV30; D ambiguous. The CDR3 has 12 residues. Germline values: CDR1 GTSNPN, CDR2 SVGIG (reference sequence). V gave up 5 bases and J gave up 3 bases, with 10 bases separating them. CDR3 coding DNA: TGTGCCTGGGGTTCCCACAAAGAGACCCAGTACTTC. It specifies CAWGSHKETQYF. Full variable domain (outside the CDR3, taken from reference TRBV30 and TRBJ2-5): SQTIHQWPATLVQPVGSPLSLECTVEGTSNPNLYWYRQAAGRGLQLLFYSVGIGQISSEVPQNLSASRPQDRQFILSSKKLLLSDSGFYLCAWGSHKETQYFGPGTRLLVL.

The chain carries TRBV2 and TRBJ2-3; unclear D gene. This CDR3 contains 14 residues. Trimming removed 7 bases at V and 0 bases at J, with 11 bases between. Germline V gives CDR1 SNHLY, CDR2 FYNNEI. The CDR3 nucleotides read TGTGCCAGCACCAGGTTGACTAGCACAGATACGCAGTATTTT. Amino acid sequence: CASTRLTSTDTQYF.